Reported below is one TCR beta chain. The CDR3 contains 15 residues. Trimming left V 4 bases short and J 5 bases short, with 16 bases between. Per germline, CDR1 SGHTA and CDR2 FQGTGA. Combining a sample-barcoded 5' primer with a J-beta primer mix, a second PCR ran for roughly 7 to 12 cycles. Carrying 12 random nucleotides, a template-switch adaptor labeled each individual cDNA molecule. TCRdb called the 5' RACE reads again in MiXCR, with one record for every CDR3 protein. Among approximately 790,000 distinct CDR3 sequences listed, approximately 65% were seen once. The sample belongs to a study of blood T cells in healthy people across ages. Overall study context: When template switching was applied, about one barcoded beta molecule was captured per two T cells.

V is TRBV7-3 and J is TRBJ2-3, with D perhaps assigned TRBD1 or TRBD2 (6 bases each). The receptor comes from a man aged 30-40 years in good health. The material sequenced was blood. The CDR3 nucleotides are TGTGCCAGCAGCTCCCTAGGGGGGCTTGAAGATACGCAGTATTTT. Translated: CASSSLGGLEDTQYF.